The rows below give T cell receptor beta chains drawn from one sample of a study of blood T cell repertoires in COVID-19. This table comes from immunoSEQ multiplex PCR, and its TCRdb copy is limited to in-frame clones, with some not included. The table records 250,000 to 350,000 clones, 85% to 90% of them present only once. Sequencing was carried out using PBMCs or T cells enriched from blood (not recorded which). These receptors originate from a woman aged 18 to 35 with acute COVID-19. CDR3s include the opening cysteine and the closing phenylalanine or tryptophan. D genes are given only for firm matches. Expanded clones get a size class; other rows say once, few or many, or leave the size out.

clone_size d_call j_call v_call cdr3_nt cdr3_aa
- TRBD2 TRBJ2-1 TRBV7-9 TGTGCCAGCAGCTCAGCTAGCGGACTCTACAATGAGCAGTTCTTC CASSSASGLYNEQFF
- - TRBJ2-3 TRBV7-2 TGTGCCAGCAGCTTAAACCAGCGGGCCACAGATACGCAGTATTTT CASSLNQRATDTQYF
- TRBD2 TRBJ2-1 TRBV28 TGTGCCAGCAGAACCCCCTTAGGGAGGGGAGAGCAGTTCTTC CASRTPLGRGEQFF
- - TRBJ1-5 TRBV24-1 TGTGCCACCAGTGATTATACAGGTCTCCTCAATCAGCCCCAGCATTTT CATSDYTGLLNQPQHF
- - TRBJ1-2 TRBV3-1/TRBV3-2 TGTGCCAGCAGCCTTGACACTGAAGGCTACACCTTC CASSLDTEGYTF
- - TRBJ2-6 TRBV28 TGTGCCAGCAGCAGGGGCCCCCTGGCCGGGGCCAACGTCCTGACTTTC CASSRGPLAGANVLTF
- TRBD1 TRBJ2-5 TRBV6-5 TGTGCCAGCAGTTCCCAGGGGGCGAGGGGGCAAGAGACCCAGTACTTC CASSSQGARGQETQYF
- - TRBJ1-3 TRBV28 TGTGCCAGCAGTTTAGACATGAGTGAAGGTGGAAACACCATATATTTT CASSLDMSEGGNTIYF
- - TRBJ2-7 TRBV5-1 TGCGCCAGCAGCCGACCGAGCGTTTCCTACGAGCAGTACTTC CASSRPSVSYEQYF
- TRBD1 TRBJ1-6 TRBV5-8 TGTGCCAGCAGCTTGGGACAGGGAGCCCCTTCTTATAATTCACCCCTCCACTTT CASSLGQGAPSYNSPLHF
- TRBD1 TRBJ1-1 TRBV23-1 TGCGCCAGCAGTCAACTCCACAGGGGACAGCAAGCTAAAGCGGGCAAAGCTTTCTTT CASSQLHRGQQAKAGKAFF
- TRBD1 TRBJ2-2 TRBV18 TGTGCCAGCTCACCCGAGGGGGCCCGGCGGAGTACCGGGGAGCTGTTTTTT CASSPEGARRSTGELFF
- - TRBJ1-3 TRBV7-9 TGTGCCAGCAGCTCTACAGGGTTTGGAAACACCATATATTTT CASSSTGFGNTIYF
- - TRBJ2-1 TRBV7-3 TGTGCCAGCAGCTTATCCGCCCCTACAGGGAGCTCCTACAATGAGCAGTTCTTC CASSLSAPTGSSYNEQFF
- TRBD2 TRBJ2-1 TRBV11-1 TGTGCCAGCACCCCACTAGCGGGAGGGTCAAATGAGCAGTTCTTC CASTPLAGGSNEQFF
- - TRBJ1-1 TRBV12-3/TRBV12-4 TGTGCCAGCAGCCCAACAACGAACACTGAAGCTTTCTTT CASSPTTNTEAFF
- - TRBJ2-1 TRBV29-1 TGCAGCGTTCAACTAGAAAGGTCCTACAATGAGCAGTTCTTC CSVQLERSYNEQFF
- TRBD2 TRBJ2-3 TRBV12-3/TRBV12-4 TGTGCCAGCAGCCCCGGGGGGGATACGCAGTATTTT CASSPGGDTQYF
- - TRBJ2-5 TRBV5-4 TGTGCCAGCAGCTTGGTGAGGGGGACCCCATACCAAGAGACCCAGTACTTC CASSLVRGTPYQETQYF
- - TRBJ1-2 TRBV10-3 TGTGCCATCAAAGGGGGGGAAGAAGGCTACACCTTC CAIKGGEEGYTF
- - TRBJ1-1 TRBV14 TGTGCCAGCAGCCGTCTACTGAACACTGAAGCTTTCTTT CASSRLLNTEAFF
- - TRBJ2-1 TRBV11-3 TGTGCCAGCAGCAAGCTCAATGAGCAGTTCTTC CASSKLNEQFF
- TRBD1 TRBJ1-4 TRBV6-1 TGTGCCAGCAGTGAATTGGGACAGGGGGGGTTGAAACTGTTTTTT CASSELGQGGLKLFF
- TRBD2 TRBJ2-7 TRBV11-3 TGTGCCAGCAGCACTAGCGGGATGATTTACGAGCAGTACTTC CASSTSGMIYEQYF
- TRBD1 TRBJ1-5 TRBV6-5 TGTGCCAGCAGTTACAGGTCCAGGGGGCCAAGGCAGCCCCAGCATTTT CASSYRSRGPRQPQHF
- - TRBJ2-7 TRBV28 TGTGCCAGCAGTTTATCGGGGAACTCCTACGAGCAGTACTTC CASSLSGNSYEQYF
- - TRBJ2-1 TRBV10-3 TGTGCCATCAGTGAGCCCCTAGCCGATGAGCAGTTCTTC CAISEPLADEQFF
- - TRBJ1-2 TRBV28 TGTGCCAGTTACAGAACGCGGGGGGTGAACTATGGCTACACCTTC CASYRTRGVNYGYTF
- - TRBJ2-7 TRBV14 TGTGCCAGCAGCCACCTTAGCTACGAGCAGTACTTC CASSHLSYEQYF
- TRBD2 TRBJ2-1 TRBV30 TGTGCCTGGAGGTCAACTAGCGGCTACCTCAATGAGCAGTTCTTC CAWRSTSGYLNEQFF
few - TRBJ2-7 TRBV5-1 TGCGCCAGCAGCTTGGTACAGGCGACCTTCTACGAGCAGTACTTC CASSLVQATFYEQYF
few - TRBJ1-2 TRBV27 TGTGCCAGCAGTCAGCTGACAGCGTCAACTACCCCCTATGGCTACACCTTC CASSQLTASTTPYGYTF
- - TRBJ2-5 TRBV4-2 TGTGCCAGCAGCCAAGAAGAGTCCCCAGAGACCCAGTACTTC CASSQEESPETQYF
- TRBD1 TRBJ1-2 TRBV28 TGTGCCAGCAGTTCCCTCTCCTTGGGACAGGGGAGAGACTATGGCTACACCTTC CASSSLSLGQGRDYGYTF
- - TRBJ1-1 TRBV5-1 TGCGCCAGCAGCCGCTCTGGAGGGGAAGCTTTCTTT CASSRSGGEAFF
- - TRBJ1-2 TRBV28 TGTGCCAGCAGTCCGGCGGACTATGGCTACACCTTC CASSPADYGYTF
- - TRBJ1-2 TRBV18 TGTGCCAGCTCACCATCGGTCGATGACGGCGGTGGCTACACCTTC CASSPSVDDGGGYTF
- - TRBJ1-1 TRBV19 TGTGCCAGTAGTTCTTCCGGGAGGAACACTGAAGCTTTCTTT CASSSSGRNTEAFF
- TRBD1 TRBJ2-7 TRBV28 TGTGCCAGCACCCACAGGGGGCAGACCTACGAGCAGTACTTC CASTHRGQTYEQYF
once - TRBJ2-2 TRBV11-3 TGTGCCAGCAGCTTAAGGTGGCAGGGGCGCGACACCGGGGAGCTGTTTTTT CASSLRWQGRDTGELFF
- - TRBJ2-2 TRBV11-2 TGTGCCAGCACCCTGCCTAGCCCCGGGGAGCTGTTTTTT CASTLPSPGELFF
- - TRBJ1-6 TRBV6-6 TGTGCCAGCAGTTACTCGACAGCCTATAATTCACCCCTCCACTTT CASSYSTAYNSPLHF